The rows below give T cell receptor beta chains drawn from one sample of a study of T cell responses to AZD1222 COVID-19 vaccine. TCRdb's table, derived via immunoSEQ multiplex PCR, lists solely in-frame clones and lacks some. The sample gives 140,000 to 150,000 clones, 80% to 90% of which show up once; about 4.7% is in the top ten. The sequencing used peripheral blood, collected on day 0 of AZD1222 vaccination. The receptors were gathered from an adult in good health. Each CDR3 is given with its conserved first and last residue.

>TRBV11-2|TRBJ1-6|14
CASSLGVGSSPLHF
>TRBV20-1|TRBJ1-1|11
CSARSVGEAFF
>TRBV5-1|TRBJ2-7|13
CASSSGTGNEQYF
>TRBV4-3|TRBJ2-3|18
CASSQAVTSGRATDTQYF
>TRBV23-1|TRBJ1-5|14
CAPGVTAPGGPQHF
>TRBV7-9|TRBJ1-2|16
CASSPRDREHSYGYTF
>TRBV6-5|TRBJ1-5|15
CASSYSARSNQPQHF
>TRBV7-8|TRBJ2-3|15
CASSLKVAGTDTQYF
>TRBV7-9|TRBJ1-1|14
CASSLTGANTEAFF
>TRBV28|TRBJ1-5|16
CASSLFGARGNQPQHF
>TRBV10-1|TRBJ1-2|13
CASSMGQNYGYTF
>TRBV7-2|TRBJ1-3|13
CASSFNGRNTIYF
>TRBV24-1|TRBJ2-3|13
CATSRGRTDTQYF
>TRBV19|TRBJ2-1|16
CASKGLSASPYNEQFF
>TRBV19|TRBJ1-1|14
CASSYRERYTEAFF
>TRBV7-2|TRBJ2-1|16
CASSLSPGTAYNEQFF
>TRBV6-4|TRBJ2-1|15
CASSSGESSYNEQFF
>TRBV12-3/TRBV12-4|TRBJ1-1|13
CASSQGGNTEAFF
>TRBV5-1|TRBJ1-1|15
CASSLSGGLDTEAFF
>TRBV28|TRBJ2-4|15
CASRPRVAIPILSRF
>TRBV4-1|TRBJ1-1|18
CASSQQDQCRLPGTEAFF
>TRBV28|TRBJ1-6|16
CASTSKGATYNSPLHF
>TRBV28|TRBJ2-7|15
CASSLSSSGTYEQYF
>TRBV11-2|TRBJ1-6|14
CASSLRGNNSPLHF
>TRBV10-1|TRBJ2-1|15
CASSDGGSSYNEQFF
>TRBV5-1|TRBJ2-1|16
CASSLRPSGSLGEQFF
>TRBV19|TRBJ2-3|14
CASSRDRSTDTQYF
>TRBV7-2|TRBJ2-7|14
CASSSGLASAEQYF
>TRBV28|TRBJ2-7|14
CASRSGDKNYEQYF